This T cell receptor (beta chain) was captured in a study of HIV-infected patients and healthy controls. This clonotype is labeled medium-sized (0.01 to 0.1%). Alpha and beta constant-region primers primed reverse transcription of about 470 ng RNA. Separate chain-specific third strand synthesis with multiplexing indices produced the alpha and beta libraries. TCRdb redid the calling of the 5' RACE reads with MiXCR, one entry per CDR3 protein. This table holds about 13,000 distinct CDR3 sequences, 9% to 10% found once. No cell fractionation was done, so the repertoire covers all unsorted peripheral blood T cells. Germline CDR1 and CDR2: MNHNY and SVGAGI (reference sequence). There are 12 residues in the CDR3. V shed 6 bases and J shed 4 bases, with 9 bases lying between them.

J is TRBJ1-2 and V is TRBV6-6, with D possibly TRBD1 on 5 matching bases. This clonotype was sampled from an adult in good health. Input material: blood. In nucleotides, the CDR3 is TGTGCCAGCAGCGGGGCAGCCTATGGCTACACCTTC. This codes for CASSGAAYGYTF.